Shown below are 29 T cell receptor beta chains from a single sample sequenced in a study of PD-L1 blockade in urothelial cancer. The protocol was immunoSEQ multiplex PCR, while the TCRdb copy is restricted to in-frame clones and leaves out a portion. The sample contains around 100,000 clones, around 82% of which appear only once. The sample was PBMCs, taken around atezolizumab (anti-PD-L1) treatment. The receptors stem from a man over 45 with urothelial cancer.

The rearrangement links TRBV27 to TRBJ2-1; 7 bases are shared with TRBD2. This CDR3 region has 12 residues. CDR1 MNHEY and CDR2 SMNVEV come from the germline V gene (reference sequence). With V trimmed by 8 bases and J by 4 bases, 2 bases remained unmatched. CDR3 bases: TGTGCCAGCGGGAGGGTTTACAATGAGCAGTTCTTC. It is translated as CASGRVYNEQFF.

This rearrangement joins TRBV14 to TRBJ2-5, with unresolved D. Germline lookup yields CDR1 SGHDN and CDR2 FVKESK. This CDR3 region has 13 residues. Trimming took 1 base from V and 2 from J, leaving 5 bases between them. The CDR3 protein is CASSQAGQETQYF. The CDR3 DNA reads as TGTGCCAGCAGCCAAGCCGGGCAAGAGACCCAGTACTTC.

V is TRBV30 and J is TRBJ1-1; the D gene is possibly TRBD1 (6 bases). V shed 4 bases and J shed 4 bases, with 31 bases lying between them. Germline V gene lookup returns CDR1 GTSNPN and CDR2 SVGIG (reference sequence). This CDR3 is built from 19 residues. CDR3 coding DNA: TGTGCCTGGATGAATTTCCTTCTGGCAGGTGGGGGCCACGGCACTGAAGCTTTCTTT. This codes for CAWMNFLLAGGGHGTEAFF.

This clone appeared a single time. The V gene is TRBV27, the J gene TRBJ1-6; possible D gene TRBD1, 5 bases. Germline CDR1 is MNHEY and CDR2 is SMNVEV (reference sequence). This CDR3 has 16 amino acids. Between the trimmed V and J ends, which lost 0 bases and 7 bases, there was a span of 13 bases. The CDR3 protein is CASSLSLYRTNSPLHF. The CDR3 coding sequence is TGTGCCAGCAGTTTATCGTTATACAGGACGAATTCACCCCTCCACTTT.

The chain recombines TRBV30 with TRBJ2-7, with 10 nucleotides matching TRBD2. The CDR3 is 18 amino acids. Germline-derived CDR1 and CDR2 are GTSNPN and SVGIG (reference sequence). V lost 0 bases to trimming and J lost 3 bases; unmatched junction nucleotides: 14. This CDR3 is CAWSVGVRRLAGDYEQYF. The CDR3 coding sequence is TGTGCCTGGAGTGTAGGAGTAAGGCGTCTAGCGGGAGACTACGAGCAGTACTTC. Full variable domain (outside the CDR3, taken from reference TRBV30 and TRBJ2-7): SQTIHQWPATLVQPVGSPLSLECTVEGTSNPNLYWYRQAAGRGLQLLFYSVGIGQISSEVPQNLSASRPQDRQFILSSKKLLLSDSGFYLCAWSVGVRRLAGDYEQYFGPGTRLTVT.

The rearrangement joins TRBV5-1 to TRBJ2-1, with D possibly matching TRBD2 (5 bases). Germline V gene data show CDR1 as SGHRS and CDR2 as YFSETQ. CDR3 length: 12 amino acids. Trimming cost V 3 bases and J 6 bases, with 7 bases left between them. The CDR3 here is CASSSLGNEQFF. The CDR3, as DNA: TGCGCCAGCAGCTCACTAGGCAATGAGCAGTTCTTC.

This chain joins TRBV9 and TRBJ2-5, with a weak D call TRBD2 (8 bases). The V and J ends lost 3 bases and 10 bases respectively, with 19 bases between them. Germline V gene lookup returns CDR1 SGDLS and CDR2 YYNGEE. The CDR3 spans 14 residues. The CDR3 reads CASSAKGLGGFQYF. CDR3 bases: TGTGCCAGCAGCGCGAAGGGACTAGGGGGCTTCCAGTACTTC.

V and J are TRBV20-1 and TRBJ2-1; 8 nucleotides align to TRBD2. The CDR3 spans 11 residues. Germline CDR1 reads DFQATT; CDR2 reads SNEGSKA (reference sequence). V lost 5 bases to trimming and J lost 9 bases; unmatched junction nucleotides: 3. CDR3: CSAELAAEQFF. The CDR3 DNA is TGCAGTGCTGAACTAGCGGCTGAGCAGTTCTTC.

The CDR3, as DNA: TGTGCCAGCAGGAGGTCCGGAGGGAACACCGGGGAGCTGTTTTTT. The encoded protein is CASRRSGGNTGELFF. The chain couples TRBV6-5 to TRBJ2-2; maybe TRBD2 (5 bases). Trimming cost V 6 bases and J 1 base, with 12 bases left between them. This CDR3 has 15 residues. Germline CDR1 is MNHEY and CDR2 is SVGAGI.

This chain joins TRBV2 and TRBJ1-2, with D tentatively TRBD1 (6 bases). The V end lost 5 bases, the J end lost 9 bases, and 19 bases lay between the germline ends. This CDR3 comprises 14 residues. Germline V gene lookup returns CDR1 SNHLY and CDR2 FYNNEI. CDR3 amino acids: CASSRIQGSFRYTF. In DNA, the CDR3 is TGTGCCAGCAGTCGAATACAGGGTTCCTTCCGCTACACCTTC.

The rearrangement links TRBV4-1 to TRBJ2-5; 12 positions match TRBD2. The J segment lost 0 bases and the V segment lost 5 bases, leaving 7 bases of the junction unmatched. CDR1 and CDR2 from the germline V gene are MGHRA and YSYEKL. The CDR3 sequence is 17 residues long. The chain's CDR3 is CASSSRRTSGNQETQYF. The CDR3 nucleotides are TGCGCCAGCAGCTCTCGCCGGACTAGCGGGAACCAAGAGACCCAGTACTTC.

CDR3 in DNA: TGCGCCAGCAGCCCAGGGTCCTGGGAGACCCAGTACTTC. It translates to CASSPGSWETQYF. This sequence joins TRBV10-2 and TRBJ2-5, with D perhaps matching TRBD1 (5 bases). Germline V gene lookup returns CDR1 WSHSY and CDR2 SAAADI. The CDR3 sequence is 13 residues long. Trimming took off 6 bases at V and 5 bases at J, with 13 bases between the two ends.

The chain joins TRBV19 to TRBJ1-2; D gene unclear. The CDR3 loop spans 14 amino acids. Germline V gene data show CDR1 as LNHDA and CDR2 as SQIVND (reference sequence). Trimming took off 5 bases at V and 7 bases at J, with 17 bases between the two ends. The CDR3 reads CASSATGDRAGYTF. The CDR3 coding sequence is TGTGCCAGTAGTGCGACCGGGGATAGAGCTGGCTACACCTTC.

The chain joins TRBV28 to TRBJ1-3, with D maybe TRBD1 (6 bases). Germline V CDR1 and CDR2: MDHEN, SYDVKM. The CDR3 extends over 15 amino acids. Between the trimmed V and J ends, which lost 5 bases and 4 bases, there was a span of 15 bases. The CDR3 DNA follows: TGTGCCAGCAGTCCACAGGGAAGGAGAGGAAACACCATATATTTT. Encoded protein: CASSPQGRRGNTIYF.

CDR3 coding DNA: TGCAGCGTCGTTCGGGCGGGAGCGGGCTACGAGCAGTACTTC. Amino acids: CSVVRAGAGYEQYF. The chain has TRBV29-1 and TRBJ2-7, with 7 bases identical to TRBD2. Trimming cost V 6 bases and J 3 bases; bases outside gene matches: 11. CDR1 is SQVTM and CDR2 is ANQGSEA in the germline V gene. The CDR3 totals 14 residues.

This chain's CDR3 is CASSLGTSGSNEQFF. The CDR3 DNA sequence: TGTGCCAGCAGCTTAGGTACTAGCGGGAGTAATGAGCAGTTCTTC. This chain connects TRBV7-9 to TRBJ2-1; the match to TRBD2 covers 11 bases. Per the germline V gene, CDR1 is SEHNR and CDR2 is FQNEAQ (reference sequence). The CDR3 is 15 amino acids. The junction had 3 bases not matched to a gene; V was cut back by 1 base and J by 7 bases.

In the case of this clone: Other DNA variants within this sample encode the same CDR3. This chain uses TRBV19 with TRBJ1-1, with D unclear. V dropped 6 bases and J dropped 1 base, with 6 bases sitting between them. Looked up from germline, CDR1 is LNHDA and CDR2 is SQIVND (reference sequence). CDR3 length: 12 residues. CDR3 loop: CASSLSNTEAFF. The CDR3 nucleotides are TGTGCCAGTAGCCTCTCGAACACTGAAGCTTTCTTT. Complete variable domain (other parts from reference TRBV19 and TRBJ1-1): DGGITQSPKYLFRKEGQNVTLSCEQNLNHDAMYWYRQDPGQGLRLIYYSQIVNDFQKGDIAEGYSVSREKKESFPLTVTSAQKNPTAFYLCASSLSNTEAFFGQGTRLTVV.

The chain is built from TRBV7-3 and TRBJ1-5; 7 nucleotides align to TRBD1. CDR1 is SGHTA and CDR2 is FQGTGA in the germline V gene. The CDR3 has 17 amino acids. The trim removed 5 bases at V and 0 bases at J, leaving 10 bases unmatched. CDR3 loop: CASSPGQIVNSNQPQHF. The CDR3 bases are TGTGCCAGCAGCCCGGGACAGATAGTAAATAGCAATCAGCCCCAGCATTTT.

The CDR3: CAIRSTGDWHTEAFF. For the CDR3, the DNA is TGTGCCATCAGAAGCACAGGGGATTGGCACACTGAAGCTTTCTTT. The rearrangement links TRBV10-3 to TRBJ1-1, with 7 bases that match TRBD1. Per the germline V gene, CDR1 is ENHRY and CDR2 is SYGVKD. V was pared by 6 bases and J by 3 bases, with 10 bases of the junction left unmatched. CDR3 length equals 15 residues.

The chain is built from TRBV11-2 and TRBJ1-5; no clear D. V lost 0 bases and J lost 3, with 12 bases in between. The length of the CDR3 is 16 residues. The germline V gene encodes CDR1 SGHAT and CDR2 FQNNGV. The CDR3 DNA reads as TGTGCCAGCAGCTTAGATGAAGGGAGTCCCAATCAGCCCCAGCATTTT. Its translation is CASSLDEGSPNQPQHF.

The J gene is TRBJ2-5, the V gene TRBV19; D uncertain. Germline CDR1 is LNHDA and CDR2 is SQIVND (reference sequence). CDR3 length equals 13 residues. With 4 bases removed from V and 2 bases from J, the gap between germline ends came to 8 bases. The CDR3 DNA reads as TGTGCCAGTAGTACTAGTGGGCAAGAGACCCAGTACTTC. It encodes CASSTSGQETQYF.

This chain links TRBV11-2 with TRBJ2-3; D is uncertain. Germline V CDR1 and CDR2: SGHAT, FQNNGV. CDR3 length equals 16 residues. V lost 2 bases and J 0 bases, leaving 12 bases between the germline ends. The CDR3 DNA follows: TGTGCCAGCAGCTTAATGGGCAGCAAAAGCACAGATACGCAGTATTTT. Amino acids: CASSLMGSKSTDTQYF.

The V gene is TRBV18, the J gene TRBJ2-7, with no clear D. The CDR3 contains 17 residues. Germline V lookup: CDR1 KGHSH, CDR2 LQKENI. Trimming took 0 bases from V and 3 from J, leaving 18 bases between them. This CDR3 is CASSPPIRRVNLYEQYF. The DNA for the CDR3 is TGTGCCAGCTCACCACCTATTCGTCGGGTGAACCTCTACGAGCAGTACTTC. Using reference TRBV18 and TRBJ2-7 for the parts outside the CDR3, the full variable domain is NAGVMQNPRHLVRRRGQEARLRCSPMKGHSHVYWYRQLPEEGLKFMVYLQKENIIDESGMPKERFSAEFPKEGPSILRIQQVVRGDSAAYFCASSPPIRRVNLYEQYFGPGTRLTVT.

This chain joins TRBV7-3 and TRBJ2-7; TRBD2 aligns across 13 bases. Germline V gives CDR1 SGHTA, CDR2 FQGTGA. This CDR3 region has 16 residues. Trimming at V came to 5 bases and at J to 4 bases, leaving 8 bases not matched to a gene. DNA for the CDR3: TGTGCCAGCAGCGACTGGACTAGCGGGAGCGGATACGAGCAGTACTTC. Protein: CASSDWTSGSGYEQYF. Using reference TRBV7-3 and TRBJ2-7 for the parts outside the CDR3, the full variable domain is GAGVSQTPSNKVTEKGKYVELRCDPISGHTALYWYRQSLGQGPEFLIYFQGTGAADDSGLPNDRFFAVRPEGSVSTLKIQRTERGDSAVYLCASSDWTSGSGYEQYFGPGTRLTVT.

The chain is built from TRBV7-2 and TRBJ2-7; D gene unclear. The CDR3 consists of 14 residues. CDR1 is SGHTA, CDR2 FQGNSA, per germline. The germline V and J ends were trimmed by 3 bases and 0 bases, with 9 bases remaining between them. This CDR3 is CASSFDQDSYEQYF. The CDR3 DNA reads TGTGCCAGCAGCTTCGACCAGGACTCCTACGAGCAGTACTTC.

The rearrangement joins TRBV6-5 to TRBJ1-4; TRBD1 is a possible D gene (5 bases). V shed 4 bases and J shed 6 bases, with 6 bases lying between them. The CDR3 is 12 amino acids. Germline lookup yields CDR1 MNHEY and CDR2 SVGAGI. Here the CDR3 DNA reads TGTGCCAGCAGTTGGGGGGATGAAAAACTGTTTTTT. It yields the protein CASSWGDEKLFF.

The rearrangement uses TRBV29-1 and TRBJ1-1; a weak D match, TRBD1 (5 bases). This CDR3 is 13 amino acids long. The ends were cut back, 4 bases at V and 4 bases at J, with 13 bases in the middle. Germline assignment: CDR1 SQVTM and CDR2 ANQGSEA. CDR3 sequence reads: CSVGFRGGTEAFF. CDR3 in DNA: TGCAGCGTTGGTTTTAGGGGCGGCACTGAAGCTTTCTTT. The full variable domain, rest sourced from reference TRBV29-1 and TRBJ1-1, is SAVISQKPSRDICQRGTSLTIQCQVDSQVTMMFWYRQQPGQSLTLIATANQGSEATYESGFVIDKFPISRPNLTFSTLTVSNMSPEDSSIYLCSVGFRGGTEAFFGQGTRLTVV.

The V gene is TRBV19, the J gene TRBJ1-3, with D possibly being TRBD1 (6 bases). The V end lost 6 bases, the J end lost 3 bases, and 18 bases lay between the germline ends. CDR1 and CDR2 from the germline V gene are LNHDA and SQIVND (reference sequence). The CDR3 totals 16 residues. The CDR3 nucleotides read TGTGCCAGTAGCCGCCCAGGGGAACCTTTTGGAAACACCATATATTTT. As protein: CASSRPGEPFGNTIYF.

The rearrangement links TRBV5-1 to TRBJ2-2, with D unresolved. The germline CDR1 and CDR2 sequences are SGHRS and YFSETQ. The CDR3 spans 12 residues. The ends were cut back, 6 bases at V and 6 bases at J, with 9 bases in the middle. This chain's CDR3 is CASNKEAGELFF. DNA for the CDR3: TGCGCCAGCAACAAAGAGGCCGGGGAGCTGTTTTTT.